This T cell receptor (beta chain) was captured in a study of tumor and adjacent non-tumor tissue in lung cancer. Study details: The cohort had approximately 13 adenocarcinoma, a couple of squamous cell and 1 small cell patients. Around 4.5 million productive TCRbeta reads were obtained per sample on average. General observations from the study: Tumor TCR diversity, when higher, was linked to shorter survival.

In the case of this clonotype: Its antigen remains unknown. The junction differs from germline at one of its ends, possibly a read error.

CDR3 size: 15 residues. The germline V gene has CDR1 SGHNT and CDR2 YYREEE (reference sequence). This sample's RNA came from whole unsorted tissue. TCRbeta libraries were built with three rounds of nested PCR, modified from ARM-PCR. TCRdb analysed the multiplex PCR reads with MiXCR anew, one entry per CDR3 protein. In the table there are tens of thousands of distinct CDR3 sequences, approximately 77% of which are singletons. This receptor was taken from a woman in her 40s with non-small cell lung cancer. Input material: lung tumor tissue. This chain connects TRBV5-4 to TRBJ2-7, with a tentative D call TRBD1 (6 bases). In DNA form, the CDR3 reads TGTGCCAGCAGCTTCGGGACATGTTATGCCTACGAGCAGTATTTC. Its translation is CASSFGTCYAYEQYF.